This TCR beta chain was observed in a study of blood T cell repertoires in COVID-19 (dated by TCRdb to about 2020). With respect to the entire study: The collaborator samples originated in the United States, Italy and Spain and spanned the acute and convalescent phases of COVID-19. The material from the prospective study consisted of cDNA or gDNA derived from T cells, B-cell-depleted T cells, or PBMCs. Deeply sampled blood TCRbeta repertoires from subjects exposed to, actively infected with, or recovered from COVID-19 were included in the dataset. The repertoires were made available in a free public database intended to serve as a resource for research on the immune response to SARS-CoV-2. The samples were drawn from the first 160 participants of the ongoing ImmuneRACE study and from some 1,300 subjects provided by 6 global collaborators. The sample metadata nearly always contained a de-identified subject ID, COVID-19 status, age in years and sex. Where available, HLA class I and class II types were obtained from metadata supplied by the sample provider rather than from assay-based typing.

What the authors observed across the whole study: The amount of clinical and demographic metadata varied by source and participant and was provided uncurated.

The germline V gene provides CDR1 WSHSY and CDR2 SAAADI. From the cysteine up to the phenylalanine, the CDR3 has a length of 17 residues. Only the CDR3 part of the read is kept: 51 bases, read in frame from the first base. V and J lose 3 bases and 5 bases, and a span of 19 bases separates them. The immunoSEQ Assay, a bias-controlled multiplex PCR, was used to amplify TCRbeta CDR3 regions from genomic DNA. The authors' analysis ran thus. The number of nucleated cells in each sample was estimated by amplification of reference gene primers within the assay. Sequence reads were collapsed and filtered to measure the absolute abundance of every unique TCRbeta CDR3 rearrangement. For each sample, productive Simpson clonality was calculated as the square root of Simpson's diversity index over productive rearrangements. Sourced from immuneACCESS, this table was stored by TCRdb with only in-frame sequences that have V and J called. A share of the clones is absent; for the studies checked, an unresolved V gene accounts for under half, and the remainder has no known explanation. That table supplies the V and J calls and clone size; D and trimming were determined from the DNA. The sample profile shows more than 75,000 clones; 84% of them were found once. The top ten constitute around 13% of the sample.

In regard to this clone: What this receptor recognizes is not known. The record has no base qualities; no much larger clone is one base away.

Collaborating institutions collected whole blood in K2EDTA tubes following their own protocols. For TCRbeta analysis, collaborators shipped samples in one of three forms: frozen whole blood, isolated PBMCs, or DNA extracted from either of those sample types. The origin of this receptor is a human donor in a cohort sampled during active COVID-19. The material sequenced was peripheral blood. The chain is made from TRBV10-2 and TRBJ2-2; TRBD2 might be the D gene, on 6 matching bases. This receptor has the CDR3 CASSDGGLTAGTGELFF. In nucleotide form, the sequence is TGCGCCAGCAGTGATGGGGGACTCACCGCTGGGACCGGGGAGCTGTTTTTT.